This T cell receptor beta chain was observed in a study of blood T cell repertoires in COVID-19. About the study: Researchers got acute and convalescent COVID-19 samples from the United States, Italy and Spain. T cells, B-cell-depleted T cells, or PBMCs provided the cDNA or gDNA that served as material.

Authors' data handling: Reference gene primers were amplified, and this amplification served to estimate nucleated cell counts. Some clones are missing from TCRdb's copy, which holds only in-frame ones; the method was immunoSEQ multiplex PCR. The V and J calls and clone size are taken from that table; D and trimming were inferred from the DNA. The sample yields 250,000 to 350,000 clones, about nine tenths seen once. Germline-derived CDR1 and CDR2 are SGHVS and FNYEAQ. This CDR3 spans 14 amino acids. The ends lost 5 bases at V and 5 bases at J; junction bases unmatched: 3. The specimen sequenced was peripheral blood. The clonotype comes from a woman in her twenties or thirties with active or convalescent COVID-19. The chain has TRBV7-6 and TRBJ2-5; TRBD1 agrees at 12 bases. The CDR3 reads CASSPGTGGETQYF. In DNA form, the CDR3 reads TGTGCCAGCAGCCCCGGGACAGGGGGCGAGACCCAGTACTTC. Complete variable domain (other parts from reference TRBV7-6 and TRBJ2-5): GAGVSQSPRYKVTKRGQDVALRCDPISGHVSLYWYRQALGQGPEFLTYFNYEAQQDKSGLPNDRFSAERPEGSISTLTIQRTEQRDSAMYRCASSPGTGGETQYFGPGTRLLVL.